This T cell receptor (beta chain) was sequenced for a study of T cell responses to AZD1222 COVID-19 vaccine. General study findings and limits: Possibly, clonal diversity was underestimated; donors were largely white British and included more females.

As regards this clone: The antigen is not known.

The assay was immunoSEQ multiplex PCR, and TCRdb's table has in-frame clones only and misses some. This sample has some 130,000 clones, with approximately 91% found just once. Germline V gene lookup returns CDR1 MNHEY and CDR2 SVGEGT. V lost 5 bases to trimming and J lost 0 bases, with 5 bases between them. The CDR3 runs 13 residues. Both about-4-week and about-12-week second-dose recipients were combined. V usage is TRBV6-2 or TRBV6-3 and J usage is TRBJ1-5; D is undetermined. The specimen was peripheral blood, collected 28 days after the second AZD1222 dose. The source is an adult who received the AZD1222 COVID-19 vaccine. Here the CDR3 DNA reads TGTGCCAGCAGTATAGATAGCAATCAGCCCCAGCATTTT. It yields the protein CASSIDSNQPQHF.